The T cell receptor beta chain under discussion was sequenced for a study of blood T cell repertoires in COVID-19. Study background: Sites across the United States, Italy and Spain contributed samples from acute and convalescent COVID-19.

Followed longitudinally, the Seattle patients had been enrolled during active infection. CDR3 size: 13 residues. V lost 3 bases to trimming and J lost 8 bases, with 14 bases between them. In germline, CDR1 is SGHRS, CDR2 YFSETQ. As processed by the authors: Nucleated cell number was recorded as an estimate derived from reference gene primer amplification. Produced via immunoSEQ multiplex PCR; TCRdb's table is partial and in-frame only. Clone size and V and J calls were adopted from that table, with D and trimming inferred from the DNA. The sample includes 100,000 to 150,000 clones, roughly 91% of them seen just once.

The TCR was taken from a man between 60 and 70 years old with COVID-19, enrolled during active disease. The specimen was peripheral blood. This rearrangement joins TRBV5-1 to TRBJ1-2; a possible D gene is TRBD1 (5 bases). The chain's CDR3 is CASSSGGLGGYTF. Written as DNA, the CDR3 is TGCGCCAGCAGCTCGGGGGGGTTAGGAGGCTACACCTTC.